This T cell receptor beta chain was identified in a study of cytomegalovirus exposure and HLA in healthy donors. Study outcomes and limitations: In a later analysis, donors in an Asian-associated ancestry cluster reportedly had fewer N-insertions in productive TCRs than the cohort mean. In a later analysis, most CMV-associated TCR beta chains appeared HLA-restricted.

60 Vbeta and 13 Jbeta primers were used in PCR. Assay: immunoSEQ multiplex PCR; the TCRdb copy retains only in-frame clones and omits some. The sample lists 150,000 to 200,000 clones, roughly 85% occurring once. Concerning this clone: Antigen unknown.

The sample was PBMCs. This TCR was sampled from a woman in her fifties or sixties in good health and CMV-seropositive.

The chain's CDR3 is CASSWGKGGEETQYF. In DNA form, the CDR3 reads TGTGCCAGCAGCTGGGGGAAGGGGGGGGAGGAGACCCAGTACTTC. The V gene is TRBV28, the J gene TRBJ2-5, with D maybe TRBD2 (7 bases). V shed 6 bases and J shed 5 bases, with 19 bases lying between them. The length of the CDR3 is 15 residues. Germline V gene data show CDR1 as MDHEN and CDR2 as SYDVKM.